The 24 T cell receptor beta chains presented below share a single source sample, sequenced in a study of cytomegalovirus exposure and HLA in healthy donors. PCR employed 60 Vbeta and 13 Jbeta primers. Clones were sequenced by immunoSEQ multiplex PCR, and TCRdb holds only the in-frame ones, with some missing. This repertoire shows 130,000 or so clones, roughly 70% found once; its top ten account for 6.5% to 8%. The sample consisted of PBMCs. These receptors came from a man aged 35 to 55 in good health and CMV-seropositive.

This clone appeared a few times. The chain links TRBV27 to TRBJ2-7; the match to TRBD1 covers 7 bases. The trim removed 8 bases at V and 3 bases at J, leaving 4 bases unmatched. Germline V CDR1 and CDR2: MNHEY, SMNVEV (reference sequence). There are 12 residues in the CDR3. The chain's CDR3 is CASQGVGYEQYF. In DNA, the CDR3 is TGTGCCAGCCAGGGGGTGGGCTACGAGCAGTACTTC.

The gene calls are TRBV1 and TRBJ2-5; the D call of TRBD1 is as the table states it, not checked on the DNA. TRBV1 is annotated as a pseudogene. There are 16 residues in the CDR3. CDR3 sequence (DNA): TGCACCAGCAGCCAGGGCCGGGACAGGGGTTCGGAGACCCAGTACTTC. Protein sequence: CTSSQGRDRGSETQYF.

The CDR3 loop reads CASRRTLQETQYF. In nucleotides, the CDR3 is TGTGCCAGCAGGAGGACACTCCAAGAGACCCAGTACTTC. The chain uses TRBV6-5 and TRBJ2-5; perhaps TRBD1 as D (5 bases). Per germline, CDR1 MNHEY and CDR2 SVGAGI. Trimming shortened V by 6 bases and J by 1 base, and 9 bases separated the two germline ends. The CDR3 sequence is 13 residues long.

This clone was seen a single time. The chain carries TRBV20-1 and TRBJ2-1; D gene unclear. Looked up from germline, CDR1 is DFQATT and CDR2 is SNEGSKA (reference sequence). The CDR3 has 11 residues. The ends were cut back, 5 bases at V and 6 bases at J, with 8 bases in the middle. CDR3 in DNA: TGCAGTGCTTTAGCTTTCAATGAGCAGTTCTTC. Translating gives CSALAFNEQFF.

As for this clone: Within the sample, other DNA sequences also encode this same CDR3. The rearrangement uses TRBV2 and TRBJ2-3, with 10 bases lining up with TRBD2. V lost 10 bases to trimming and J lost 5 bases; unmatched junction nucleotides: 9. Germline CDR1 SNHLY, CDR2 FYNNEI. The CDR3 sequence is 14 residues long. The chain's CDR3 is CATKTSGVGDTQYF. Written as DNA, the CDR3 is TGTGCCACGAAAACTAGCGGGGTCGGAGATACGCAGTATTTT.

The chain links TRBV7-8 to TRBJ2-7, with TRBD1 matching over 10 bases. The germline V gene encodes CDR1 SGHVS and CDR2 FQNEAQ. Trimming took 5 bases from V and 2 from J; bases not matched to a gene: 12. This CDR3 has 17 amino acids. The CDR3 spells CASSVRDRGSPPYEQYF. CDR3 sequence (DNA): TGTGCCAGCAGCGTAAGGGACAGGGGTAGTCCACCCTACGAGCAGTACTTC.

The CDR3 loop reads CASRTGHEQFF. The CDR3 nucleotides read TGTGCCAGTCGGACTGGCCATGAGCAGTTCTTC. The chain recombines TRBV14 with TRBJ2-1; TRBD2 might be the D (5 bases). The germline gives CDR1 SGHDN, CDR2 FVKESK. Trimming stripped 9 bases from V and 8 bases from J, with 11 bases between. The CDR3 consists of 11 residues.

This chain joins TRBV28 and TRBJ2-1; maybe TRBD2 (7 bases). The germline gives CDR1 MDHEN, CDR2 SYDVKM. Trimming pared 2 bases from V and 5 bases from J, leaving 13 bases between. The CDR3 has 15 residues. The CDR3 bases are TGTGCCAGCAGTTTACGGGGGGCCGACCACAATGAGCAGTTCTTC. As protein: CASSLRGADHNEQFF.

V is TRBV28 and J is TRBJ2-7; 9 nucleotides align to TRBD2. The CDR3 totals 15 residues. V trimming: 6 bases; J trimming: 3 bases; junction bases outside the gene matches: 9. The germline V gene has CDR1 MDHEN and CDR2 SYDVKM. The CDR3 DNA sequence: TGTGCCAGCAGCCTTAGCGGGGGTCGCTACTACGAGCAGTACTTC. Amino acids: CASSLSGGRYYEQYF.

V gene TRBV27 combines with J gene TRBJ1-1; D not certain. The CDR3 is made up of 15 amino acids. Looked up from germline, CDR1 is MNHEY and CDR2 is SMNVEV (reference sequence). Trimming left V 3 bases short and J 1 base short, with 12 bases between. CDR3 amino acids: CASSLLEHSNTEAFF. The CDR3 DNA follows: TGTGCCAGCAGTTTGTTAGAGCATTCGAACACTGAAGCTTTCTTT.

The CDR3 nucleotides are TGTGCCAGCAGCTTTGGAGGGCAGTACTTC. This translates into CASSFGGQYF. This chain links TRBV11-2 with TRBJ2-7; perhaps TRBD2 as D (5 bases). With 3 bases removed from V and 9 bases from J, the gap between germline ends came to 6 bases. Germline V lookup: CDR1 SGHAT, CDR2 FQNNGV. The CDR3 has 10 residues.

V is TRBV7-8 and J is TRBJ2-7; D might be TRBD1 (6 bases). The CDR3 is 15 residues long. Germline V gene data show CDR1 as SGHVS and CDR2 as FQNEAQ. Trimming took off 5 bases at V and 0 bases at J, with 14 bases between the two ends. The CDR3 DNA is TGTGCCAGCAGCCGCCGACAGGACCTCTCCTACGAGCAGTACTTC. It encodes CASSRRQDLSYEQYF.

This rearrangement joins TRBV7-9 to TRBJ2-5; the match to TRBD1 covers 7 bases. Germline CDR1 is SEHNR and CDR2 is FQNEAQ (reference sequence). Germline trimming cut 4 bases from V and 5 bases from J; bases unmatched to any gene: 7. The CDR3 extends over 14 amino acids. The CDR3 DNA reads as TGTGCCAGCAGCTCGACGGGACAGCTGGAGACCCAGTACTTC. Its translation: CASSSTGQLETQYF.

This clone was seen a single time. This sequence joins TRBV27 and TRBJ1-1; 8 positions match TRBD1. V lost 5 bases, J lost 5 bases, and 13 bases stayed unmatched. The CDR3 extends over 16 amino acids. Germline V gene data show CDR1 as MNHEY and CDR2 as SMNVEV (reference sequence). The CDR3 loop is CASSLGQEGGRTEAFF. The CDR3 DNA is TGTGCCAGCAGTCTGGGACAGGAAGGAGGTCGGACTGAAGCTTTCTTT.

This chain joins TRBV7-9 and TRBJ1-1, with unresolved D. Trimming took off 8 bases at V and 1 base at J, with 8 bases between the two ends. This CDR3 is 12 amino acids long. CDR1 is SEHNR, CDR2 FQNEAQ, per germline (reference sequence). CDR3 amino acids: CASGSGNTEAFF. DNA of the CDR3: TGTGCCAGCGGTTCGGGGAACACTGAAGCTTTCTTT. Full variable domain (rest looked up from reference TRBV7-9 and TRBJ1-1): DTGVSQNPRHKITKRGQNVTFRCDPISEHNRLYWYRQTLGQGPEFLTYFQNEAQLEKSRLLSDRFSAERPKGSFSTLEIQRTEQGDSAMYLCASGSGNTEAFFGQGTRLTVV.

The chain recombines TRBV6-5 with TRBJ1-5, with D possibly being TRBD1 (6 bases). Looked up from germline, CDR1 is MNHEY and CDR2 is SVGAGI. V was pared by 6 bases and J by 6 bases, with 12 bases between. The CDR3 extends over 13 amino acids. DNA for the CDR3: TGTGCCAGCAGATCGGGGGGCGGTCAGCCCCAGCATTTT. This codes for CASRSGGGQPQHF.

Written as DNA, the CDR3 is TGCGCCAGCAGCTTCCTAGCGGAGTCGGCCTACGAGCAGTACTTC. Translating it yields CASSFLAESAYEQYF. The rearrangement joins TRBV5-1 to TRBJ2-5, with 7 bases aligning to TRBD2. The end of the DNA fits TRBJ2-7 better, so the J call may be wrong. Germline CDR1 is SGHRS and CDR2 is YFSETQ. CDR3 length equals 15 residues.

About this clone itself: The same CDR3 is also encoded by other DNA sequences in this sample. The chain has TRBV4-2 and TRBJ2-2, with TRBD1 matching over 10 bases. The CDR3 extends over 15 amino acids. CDR1 LGHNA and CDR2 YNFKEQ come from the germline V gene. V lost 3 bases to trimming and J lost 3 bases; unmatched junction nucleotides: 1. As DNA, the CDR3 is TGTGCCAGCAGCCAGGGGACAGGGGACACCGGGGAGCTGTTTTTT. It codes for CASSQGTGDTGELFF.

This chain joins TRBV30 and TRBJ1-3; D may be TRBD1 (5 bases). CDR3 length equals 14 residues. Trimming shortened V by 4 bases and J by 7 bases, and 17 bases separated the two germline ends. Germline lookup yields CDR1 GTSNPN and CDR2 SVGIG (reference sequence). CDR3 DNA sequence: TGTGCCTGGACTACCGGGACTCCCGGTAACACCATATATTTT. This sequence encodes CAWTTGTPGNTIYF.

The genes are TRBV7-6 and TRBJ2-7, with D tentatively TRBD2 (6 bases). The CDR3 has 15 amino acids. V lost 0 bases, J lost 1 base, and 10 bases lay in between. Germline V gene lookup returns CDR1 SGHVS and CDR2 FNYEAQ. CDR3 nucleotide sequence: TGTGCCAGCAGCTTAGCAGCTAGCGATTCCTACGAGCAGTACTTC. Protein sequence: CASSLAASDSYEQYF.

V is TRBV30 and J is TRBJ1-5, with unresolved D. CDR3 length equals 14 residues. Trimming left V 5 bases short and J 6 bases short, with 17 bases between. Germline V gene data show CDR1 as GTSNPN and CDR2 as SVGIG (reference sequence). The CDR3, as DNA: TGTGCCTGGGGTTCGAGTCCTGGTGGTCAGCCCCAGCATTTT. Amino acids: CAWGSSPGGQPQHF. The whole variable domain, filled in from reference TRBV30 and TRBJ1-5, reads SQTIHQWPATLVQPVGSPLSLECTVEGTSNPNLYWYRQAAGRGLQLLFYSVGIGQISSEVPQNLSASRPQDRQFILSSKKLLLSDSGFYLCAWGSSPGGQPQHFGDGTRLSIL.

This clone was counted a single time. The chain combines TRBV5-4 with TRBJ2-2; 9 bases align to TRBD2. The CDR3 totals 16 residues. CDR1 is SGHNT and CDR2 is YYREEE in the germline V gene (reference sequence). The V and J ends lost 0 bases and 6 bases, in that order; junction bases with no gene match: 6. The CDR3 coding sequence is TGTGCCAGCAGCTTGGGAGGTAGCGGGAGTCCCGGGGAGCTGTTTTTT. Translated, it gives CASSLGGSGSPGELFF.

J is TRBJ2-5 and V is TRBV5-1; TRBD2 matches 8 bases. CDR1 is SGHRS, CDR2 YFSETQ, per germline. The CDR3 contains 16 residues. Trimming removed 4 bases from V and 1 base from J; junction bases left unmatched: 9. CDR3 DNA: TGCGCCAGCAGCCGTTACAGCGGGGGCCCCCAAGAGACCCAGTACTTC. Amino acid sequence: CASSRYSGGPQETQYF.

The chain is built from TRBV29-1 and TRBJ2-3; 10 bases map to TRBD1. The CDR3 spans 15 residues. Germline V gene lookup returns CDR1 SQVTM and CDR2 ANQGSEA. Unmatched junction bases numbered 6, after V lost 1 base and J lost 5 bases. The CDR3 spells CSVEGTGGGGDTQYF. For the CDR3, the DNA is TGCAGCGTTGAAGGGACAGGGGGGGGTGGAGATACGCAGTATTTT.